One T cell receptor beta chain is described in this entry. Its specificity is not known. This sample is part of a study of CD8 T cells in ankylosing spondylitis. Overall study results and limits: Ankylosing spondylitis blood seemed to carry a telltale TCR beta motif made of roughly 8 highly homologous variants.

CDR1 and CDR2 from the germline V gene are SEHNR and FQNEAQ (reference sequence). The CDR3 contains 15 residues. V dropped 6 bases and J dropped 0; count of bases not matched to a gene: 5. TCRdb used MiXCR to reprocess the 5' RACE reads, holding one entry per CDR3 protein. Of approximately 300,000 distinct CDR3 sequences in the sample, roughly 8% were seen once. This sequence originates from a male donor with ankylosing spondylitis. Sequencing used blood, either unsorted or a sorted T cell fraction (not recorded which). This chain connects TRBV7-9 to TRBJ2-1; 7 positions match TRBD2. CDR3 coding DNA: TGTGCCAGCAGTATCCTAGCGGACTCCTACAATGAGCAGTTCTTC. Encoded protein: CASSILADSYNEQFF.